This T cell receptor beta chain appears in the sequencing data of a study of cytomegalovirus exposure and HLA in healthy donors. Donors had nominal health at sampling but likely had unrecorded immune exposures. PCR primers comprised 60 Vbeta and 13 Jbeta primers. Produced via immunoSEQ multiplex PCR; TCRdb's table is partial and in-frame only. In the table there are about 220,000 clones, around 80% of which are singletons. CDR3 length: 12 amino acids. Germline V gives CDR1 SNHLY, CDR2 FYNNEI. Trimming left V 6 bases short and J 8 bases short, with 11 bases between. This clone was found a few times. Sequencing used PBMCs. The chain recombines TRBV2 with TRBJ2-4, with a possible D match to TRBD2 (5 bases). This sequence was found in a boy under 10 years old in good health and CMV-seronegative. As DNA, the CDR3 is TGTGCCAGCAGGGAGGACCGTGACATTCAGTACTTC. Amino acids: CASREDRDIQYF.